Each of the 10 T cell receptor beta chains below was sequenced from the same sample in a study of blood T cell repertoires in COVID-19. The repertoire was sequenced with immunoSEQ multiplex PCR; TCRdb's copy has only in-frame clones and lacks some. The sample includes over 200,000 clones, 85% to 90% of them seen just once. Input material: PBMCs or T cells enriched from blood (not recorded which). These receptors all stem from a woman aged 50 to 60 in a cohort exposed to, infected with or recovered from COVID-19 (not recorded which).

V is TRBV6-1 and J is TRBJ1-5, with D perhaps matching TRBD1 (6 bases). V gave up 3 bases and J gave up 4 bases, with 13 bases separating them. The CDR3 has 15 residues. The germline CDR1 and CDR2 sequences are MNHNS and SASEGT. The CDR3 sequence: CASSDGGGGNQPQHF. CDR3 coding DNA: TGTGCCAGCAGTGATGGAGGGGGGGGAAATCAGCCCCAGCATTTT.

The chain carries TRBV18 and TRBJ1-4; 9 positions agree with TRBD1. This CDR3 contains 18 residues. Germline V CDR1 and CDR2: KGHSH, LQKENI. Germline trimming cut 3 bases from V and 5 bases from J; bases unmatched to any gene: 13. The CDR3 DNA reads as TGTGCCAGCTCACCGACAACACCTGGACAGGGGAAGAATGAAAAACTGTTTTTT. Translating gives CASSPTTPGQGKNEKLFF.

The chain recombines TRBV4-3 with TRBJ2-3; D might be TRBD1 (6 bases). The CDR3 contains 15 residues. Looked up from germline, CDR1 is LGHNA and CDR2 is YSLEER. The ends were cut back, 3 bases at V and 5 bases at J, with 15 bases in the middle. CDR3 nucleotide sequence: TGCGCCAGCAGCCACCCGGGACATTTAGGAGATACGCAGTATTTT. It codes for CASSHPGHLGDTQYF.

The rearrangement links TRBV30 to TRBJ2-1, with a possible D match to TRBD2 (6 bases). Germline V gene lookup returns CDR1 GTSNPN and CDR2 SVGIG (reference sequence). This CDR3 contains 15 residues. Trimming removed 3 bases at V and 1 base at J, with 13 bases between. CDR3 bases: TGTGCCTGGAGCGGGGGAAGGAGTTCCTACAATGAGCAGTTCTTC. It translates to CAWSGGRSSYNEQFF.

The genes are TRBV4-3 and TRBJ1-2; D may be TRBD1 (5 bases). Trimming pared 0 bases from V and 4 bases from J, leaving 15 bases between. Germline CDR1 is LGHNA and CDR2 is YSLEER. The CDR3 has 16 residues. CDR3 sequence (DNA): TGCGCCAGCAGCCAAGAAGGGGCCCCAAATATCTATGGCTACACCTTC. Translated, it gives CASSQEGAPNIYGYTF.

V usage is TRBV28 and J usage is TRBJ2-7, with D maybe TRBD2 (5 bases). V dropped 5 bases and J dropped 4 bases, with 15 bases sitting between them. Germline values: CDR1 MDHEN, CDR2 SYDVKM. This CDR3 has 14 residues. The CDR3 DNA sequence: TGTGCCAGCAGTCCCCCGGGGATCCAATACGAGCAGTACTTC. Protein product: CASSPPGIQYEQYF.

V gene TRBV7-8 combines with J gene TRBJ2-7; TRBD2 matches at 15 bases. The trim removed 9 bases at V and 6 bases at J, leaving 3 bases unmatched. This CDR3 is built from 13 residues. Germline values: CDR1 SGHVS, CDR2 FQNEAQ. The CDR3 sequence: CASWTSGGAEQYF. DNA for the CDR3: TGTGCCAGTTGGACTAGCGGGGGGGCCGAGCAGTACTTC.

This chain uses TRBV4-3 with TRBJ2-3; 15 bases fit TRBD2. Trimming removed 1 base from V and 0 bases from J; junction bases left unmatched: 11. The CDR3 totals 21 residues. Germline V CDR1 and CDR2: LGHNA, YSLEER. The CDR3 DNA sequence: TGCGCCAGCAGCCAAGCTTGGACTAGCGGGGGGGTCCCTACTAGCACAGATACGCAGTATTTT. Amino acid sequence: CASSQAWTSGGVPTSTDTQYF.

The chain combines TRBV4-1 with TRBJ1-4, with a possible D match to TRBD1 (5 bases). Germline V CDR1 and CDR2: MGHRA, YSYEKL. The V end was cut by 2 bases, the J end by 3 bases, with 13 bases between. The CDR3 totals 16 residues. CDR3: CASSQQLGGANEKLFF. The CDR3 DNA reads TGCGCCAGCAGCCAACAGCTGGGGGGAGCTAATGAAAAACTGTTTTTT.

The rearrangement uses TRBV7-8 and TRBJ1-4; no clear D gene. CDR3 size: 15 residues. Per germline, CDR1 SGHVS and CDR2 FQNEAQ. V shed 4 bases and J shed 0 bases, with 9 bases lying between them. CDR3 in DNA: TGTGCCAGCAGCTCTAACAGAGCAACTAATGAAAAACTGTTTTTT. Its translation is CASSSNRATNEKLFF.